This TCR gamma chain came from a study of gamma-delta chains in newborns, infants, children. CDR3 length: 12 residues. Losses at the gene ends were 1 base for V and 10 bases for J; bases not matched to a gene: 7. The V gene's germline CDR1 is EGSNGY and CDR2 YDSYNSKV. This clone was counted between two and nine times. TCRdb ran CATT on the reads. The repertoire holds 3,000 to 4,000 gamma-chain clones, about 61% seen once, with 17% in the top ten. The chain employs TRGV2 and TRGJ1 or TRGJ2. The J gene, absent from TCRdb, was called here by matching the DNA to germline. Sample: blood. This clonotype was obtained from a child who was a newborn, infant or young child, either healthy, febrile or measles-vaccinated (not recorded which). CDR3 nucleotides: TGTGCCACCTGGGACGGCCGTGGGAAGAAACTCTTT. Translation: CATWDGRGKKLF.